Reported below is one T cell receptor (beta chain). The table lists this clone with a few counts. Its recognized antigen is unknown. Per-base qualities were not stored, and no clone one base away is much larger. The data were obtained in a study of beta chain features in type 1 diabetes (dated by TCRdb to 2017 to 2018). General notes on the study: Mean age, gender distribution, total cell number and subset yield did not differ between patients and healthy donors. A total of 100 million to 140 million sorted cells were examined across all samples, and the number of cells per subset was strongly correlated with RNA yield. The study compared the TCRB repertoires of sorted circulating CD4+ T cell subsets in recently diagnosed type 1 diabetes patients with those in matched healthy donors. Regulatory and stem cell-like memory subsets were isolated from only 8 patients and roughly eight healthy donors, whereas naive and central memory subsets came from all 30 or so donors.

The germline V gene (reference sequence) sets CDR1 to LNHDA and CDR2 to SQIVND. The junction shows trimming of 5 bases on V and 2 bases on J, and the gene matches do not reach 0 bases of it. The CDR3 holds 14 amino acids from the cysteine to the phenylalanine. Just CDR3 DNA is preserved here, 42 bases in frame from base 1. All of the isolated RNA was reverse transcribed with the High Capacity cDNA Reverse Transcription Kit, so expressed TCRB transcripts were sequenced. Deep immunoSEQ sequencing was applied to naive, central memory and regulatory T cell samples, giving an average of roughly 3.3 million total reads per sample. After sorted cells were lysed in RLT buffer, RNA was extracted with DNase-treated RNeasy Micro or Mini kits, with the choice depending on cell number. To prevent cross-contamination, every cell subset was processed on its own, while patient and healthy donor samples were processed together. The immunoSEQ multiplex PCR was used to amplify TCRB sequences from cDNA, yielding 87-bp fragments that span the CDR3 region. The amplicons were sequenced using the Illumina HiSeq platform. The original pipeline was this. PCR bias was corrected computationally using synthetic template baselines, and reads within Hamming distance 2 were collapsed, with unmergeable singletons discarded. Reads were aligned against IMGT so that V, D and J genes, CDR3 length and insertions or deletions at six rearrangement sites could be assigned. Within each subset, clonotype counts were normalized to the number of sorted cells before true diversity and Gini coefficients were calculated with the tcR R package. The overlap coefficient, calculated on TCRB nucleotide sequences, was used to quantify repertoire sharing. Out-of-frame TCRB sequences from naive cells were analyzed to stand in for the pre-selection repertoire. Not all clones reach the TCRdb copy of this immuneACCESS table, which keeps in-frame sequences only. Checked studies attribute under half of the gap to unresolved V genes and leave the rest unexplained. V and J calls and clone size are as listed in that table; D and trimming were resolved from the DNA. This sample is represented by roughly 250,000 clones; over 9.5% of them were singletons. The ten largest account for about 0.037% of the sample.

Broader findings and caveats from the paper: At VDJ recombination sites, type 1 diabetes patients had fewer insertions and more deleted nucleotides, which implies abnormalities in thymic rearrangement. Naive, central memory and regulatory TCRB repertoires appeared more similar among patients than among healthy donors. Because small numbers of individuals were included in the HLA sub-analyses, any influence of HLA type on TCRB rearrangement was left unresolved. Shorter templates might have been favored by PCR, but patient and control samples were amplified and corrected together, so both groups would have been affected equally by any skew. Sequencing cDNA rather than genomic DNA could over-represent highly expressing activated cells, although activation and CD3 levels did not differ between groups. A moderate but significant shortening of TCRB CDR3 length was observed in type 1 diabetes patients in all four CD4+ subsets.

A single peripheral blood draw of approximately 100 mL on average was collected from each donor into heparinised tubes. A BD FACSAria II was used to sort naive, central memory, regulatory and stem cell-like memory CD4+ T cells with a panel that included CD45RO, CCR7, CD25, CD127, CD95 and CD27. Every sorted population had a purity above 95%. PBMCs were separated immediately by Lymphoprep density gradient centrifugation and were stained directly, without being cultured. So that batch effects would be minimized, each experiment stained and sorted samples in pairs, pairing one healthy donor with one patient.

Sequencing input: naive CD4+ T cells from blood. The meaning of the sample's cell subset or site label: true naive CD4+ T cells. This chain joins TRBV19 to TRBJ1-5; 10 central bases correspond to TRBD1. This clonotype was obtained from a woman aged 18-29 years in good health. The nucleotide sequence reads TGTGCCAGTAGTGGGACAGGGGGCAATCAGCCCCAGCATTTT. This codes for CASSGTGGNQPQHF.